The 2 T cell receptor beta chains below come from one sample, sequenced in a study of vaccination effects on CD4 cells after COVID-19. What these receptors recognize is not known. Produced via immunoSEQ multiplex PCR; TCRdb's table is partial and in-frame only. This sample has under 65,000 clones, with 75% to 90% found just once. CD4+ T cells specific for antigen were expanded with viral peptide pools by the ViraFEST assay before sequencing. Cells that had been cultured for less than 13 days were the source of isolated CD4+ T cells. Sequences were derived from CD4+ T cells from PBMCs cultured with HCoV-229E spike peptides, sampled before COVID-19 vaccination. The receptor source for this set is a human donor who received a COVID-19 vaccine.

The chain has TRBV10-3 and TRBJ1-1; weak D call: TRBD1 (5 bases). Germline-derived CDR1 and CDR2 are ENHRY and SYGVKD. CDR3 length: 15 amino acids. Trimming left V 2 bases short and J 8 bases short, with 18 bases between. CDR3 sequence: CAISEKRTGRQEAFF. The CDR3 nucleotides read TGTGCCATCAGTGAGAAAAGAACGGGGCGGCAAGAAGCTTTCTTT.

The chain has TRBV15 and TRBJ2-2, with 8 bases matching TRBD1. The CDR3 is 18 residues long. V lost 0 bases and J lost 4; bases outside the gene matches: 10. The germline gives CDR1 LNHNV, CDR2 YYDKDF (reference sequence). The CDR3 region has the DNA TGTGCCACCAGCAGAGATACCCCCAACAGGGGGTTCACCGGGGAGCTGTTTTTT. Encoded protein: CATSRDTPNRGFTGELFF.